These T cell receptor beta chains were read from a single sample in a study of T cells after yellow fever vaccination. TCRdb reanalysed the 5' RACE reads using MiXCR and keeps one entry per CDR3 protein. The sample has some 240,000 distinct CDR3 sequences; roughly 5% are singletons. The source material was CD4+ T cells sorted from PBMCs, sampled on the day of the yellow fever booster vaccination. Receptor source: a man between 18 and 35 years old who received the YFV17D yellow fever vaccine. CDR3s include the opening cysteine and the closing phenylalanine or tryptophan. Each record gives: V gene, D gene, J gene, CDR3 protein. A D gene is named only where the DNA matches it firmly.

V gene: TRBV5-4
D gene: -
J gene: TRBJ2-3
CDR3 protein: CASSLERTHTQYF

V gene: TRBV7-6
D gene: -
J gene: TRBJ2-3
CDR3 protein: CASSFGGAGRTDTQYF

V gene: TRBV6-2/TRBV6-3
D gene: -
J gene: TRBJ2-5
CDR3 protein: CASSTQVQETQYF

V gene: TRBV27
D gene: -
J gene: TRBJ1-5
CDR3 protein: CASSLLWGSNQPQHF

V gene: TRBV5-1
D gene: -
J gene: TRBJ2-3
CDR3 protein: CASSLAGRVTDTQYF

V gene: TRBV6-6
D gene: -
J gene: TRBJ1-2
CDR3 protein: CASSYAEYGYTF

V gene: TRBV19
D gene: -
J gene: TRBJ1-2
CDR3 protein: CASRTPAGGYGYTF

V gene: TRBV12-3/TRBV12-4
D gene: -
J gene: TRBJ2-3
CDR3 protein: CASRRVGRDTDTQYF

V gene: TRBV20-1
D gene: -
J gene: TRBJ2-7
CDR3 protein: CSVKGGRNEQYF

V gene: TRBV6-5
D gene: -
J gene: TRBJ1-2
CDR3 protein: CASSYEASALYGYTF

V gene: TRBV5-4
D gene: -
J gene: TRBJ1-1
CDR3 protein: CASSLSAGGYAATEAFF

V gene: TRBV5-1
D gene: TRBD2
J gene: TRBJ2-3
CDR3 protein: CASSGRIAGRADTQYF

V gene: TRBV9
D gene: TRBD2
J gene: TRBJ2-3
CDR3 protein: CASSPPGLAGGTDTQYF

V gene: TRBV7-2
D gene: TRBD1
J gene: TRBJ2-7
CDR3 protein: CASSFAPNPGQESF

V gene: TRBV9
D gene: TRBD1
J gene: TRBJ1-2
CDR3 protein: CASSAPSTRGNYGYTF

V gene: TRBV20-1
D gene: -
J gene: TRBJ1-6
CDR3 protein: CSAEGWQYNSPLHF

V gene: TRBV7-2
D gene: TRBD2
J gene: TRBJ2-5
CDR3 protein: CASSLVMGAGGPQTQYF

V gene: TRBV28
D gene: -
J gene: TRBJ2-4
CDR3 protein: CASTPPQGAQNIQYF

V gene: TRBV12-5
D gene: -
J gene: TRBJ1-6
CDR3 protein: CASGLVLGREDLSYNSPLHF

V gene: TRBV4-1
D gene: -
J gene: TRBJ1-2
CDR3 protein: CASSQVDKDLYGYTF

V gene: TRBV7-2
D gene: TRBD2
J gene: TRBJ2-7
CDR3 protein: CASSTGLAGVGEQYF

V gene: TRBV6-5
D gene: -
J gene: TRBJ1-1
CDR3 protein: CASSYRPQVSTEAFF

V gene: TRBV7-2
D gene: TRBD1
J gene: TRBJ1-6
CDR3 protein: CASSTSGGSYNSPLHF

V gene: TRBV29-1
D gene: -
J gene: TRBJ2-6
CDR3 protein: CSVEDGLSSGANVLTF

V gene: TRBV7-9
D gene: -
J gene: TRBJ1-2
CDR3 protein: CASSSPQPGLYGYTF

V gene: TRBV10-3
D gene: -
J gene: TRBJ2-3
CDR3 protein: CAARDLNTDTHYF

V gene: TRBV29-1
D gene: -
J gene: TRBJ1-5
CDR3 protein: CSVGGGGKQPQHF

V gene: TRBV12-3/TRBV12-4
D gene: -
J gene: TRBJ1-4
CDR3 protein: CASSLLATNEKLFF

V gene: TRBV24-1
D gene: TRBD1
J gene: TRBJ2-2
CDR3 protein: CATSDPGQATGELFF

V gene: TRBV11-2
D gene: -
J gene: TRBJ1-2
CDR3 protein: CASSSMREYYGYTF

V gene: TRBV5-1
D gene: -
J gene: TRBJ1-3
CDR3 protein: CASSLEAGASGNTIYF

V gene: TRBV5-4
D gene: -
J gene: TRBJ1-1
CDR3 protein: CASSRTQRNTEAFF

V gene: TRBV7-2
D gene: TRBD2
J gene: TRBJ2-1
CDR3 protein: CASSFSGGADNEQFF